One and the same sample provided the 32 T cell receptor beta chains below, sequenced in a study of T-cell memory formation after mild COVID-19. TCRdb fed the 5' RACE reads into MiXCR, producing one record per CDR3 protein. The sample lists roughly 310,000 distinct CDR3 sequences, approximately 15% occurring once. Material for sequencing was PBMCs or a T cell subset sorted from them (not recorded which). Every receptor here comes from a man aged 18 to 35 who had mild COVID-19 (a few samples of this study predate the infection). Cell type and time point are not known.

In this sample, this clonotype turned up many times. This sequence joins TRBV5-1 and TRBJ2-5, with TRBD2 identical over 7 bases. After removal of 4 bases from V and 5 bases from J, the junction contained 8 bases not matched to a gene. CDR3 length equals 14 residues. The germline gives CDR1 SGHRS, CDR2 YFSETQ. This chain's CDR3 is CASSPQTSSETQYF. The CDR3 nucleotides are TGCGCCAGCAGCCCGCAGACTAGCTCTGAGACCCAGTACTTC.

J is TRBJ2-5 and V is TRBV4-3; tentatively, D is TRBD2 (5 bases). The V and J ends lost 0 bases and 5 bases respectively, with 16 bases between them. The CDR3 sequence is 16 residues long. Germline V gives CDR1 LGHNA, CDR2 YSLEER. CDR3 sequence (DNA): TGCGCCAGCAGCCAAGATTCGGTCCGGGGTGGGGAGACCCAGTACTTC. Translated, it gives CASSQDSVRGGETQYF.

Only a few counts were recorded for this clonotype. The rearrangement joins TRBV7-2 to TRBJ2-2, with TRBD1 matching 10 bases. The J segment lost 9 bases and the V segment lost 4 bases, leaving 2 bases of the junction unmatched. This CDR3 is built from 13 residues. Germline loops: CDR1 SGHTA, CDR2 FQGNSA. DNA for the CDR3: TGTGCCAGCAGCTCGGGACAGGGGAGGGAGCTGTTTTTT. Amino acid sequence: CASSSGQGRELFF.

In its sample, this clonotype was seen a few times. This chain links TRBV29-1 with TRBJ2-3; no definite D call. Between the trimmed V and J ends, which lost 7 bases and 3 bases, there was a span of 17 bases. CDR3 length: 14 residues. CDR1 and CDR2 from the germline V gene are SQVTM and ANQGSEA. In DNA, the CDR3 is TGCAGCGCCGAGACCGCCGGCCGAACAGATACGCAGTATTTT. Translation: CSAETAGRTDTQYF.

This clonotype turned up a few times. V is TRBV6-1 and J is TRBJ2-3; 9 nucleotides agree with TRBD1. The CDR3 runs 17 residues. Germline V lookup: CDR1 MNHNS, CDR2 SASEGT. J was trimmed by 6 bases and V by 2 bases; bases with no gene match: 12. This CDR3 is CASSEFDRGVPWDTQYF. In DNA form, the CDR3 reads TGTGCCAGCAGTGAATTTGACAGGGGGGTCCCGTGGGATACGCAGTATTTT.

The rearrangement uses TRBV7-2 and TRBJ1-4; D unclear. Trimming removed 5 bases from V and 8 bases from J, with 15 bases in between. Germline values: CDR1 SGHTA, CDR2 FQGNSA. The CDR3 is made up of 14 amino acids. CDR3 loop: CASSVRIRREKLFF. The CDR3 nucleotides read TGTGCCAGCAGCGTGAGAATTAGACGGGAAAAACTGTTTTTT.

The sample holds many counts of this clonotype. The chain joins TRBV7-3 to TRBJ1-2, with D perhaps matching TRBD1 (5 bases). Germline V lookup: CDR1 SGHTA, CDR2 FQGTGA. V was shortened by 5 bases and J by 7 bases, with 26 bases between the two germline ends. There are 17 residues in the CDR3. CDR3 DNA: TGTGCCAGCAGCCAACACCGCCCCGACGGGGCCCCCGGTGGCTACACCTTC. Protein sequence: CASSQHRPDGAPGGYTF.

The chain links TRBV18 to TRBJ1-2, with 7 bases aligning to TRBD1. This CDR3 contains 14 residues. Germline CDR1 KGHSH, CDR2 LQKENI. The J segment lost 4 bases and the V segment lost 4 bases, leaving 6 bases of the junction unmatched. The CDR3 spells CASSREGASYGYTF. CDR3 nucleotides: TGTGCCAGCTCACGAGAGGGGGCCTCCTATGGCTACACCTTC.

The chain recombines TRBV7-2 with TRBJ2-2; D uncertain. The CDR3 is 15 residues long. V lost 1 base and J lost 1, with 7 bases in between. Germline CDR1 reads SGHTA; CDR2 reads FQGNSA. The CDR3: CASSLEVLNTGELFF. The CDR3 DNA follows: TGTGCCAGCAGCTTAGAGGTCCTGAACACCGGGGAGCTGTTTTTT.

V gene TRBV24-1 combines with J gene TRBJ2-2; D may be TRBD1 (5 bases). Germline CDR1 reads KGHDR; CDR2 reads SFDVKD. The V end was cut by 9 bases, the J end by 7 bases, with 14 bases between. The CDR3 spans 13 residues. In DNA, the CDR3 is TGTGCCACCCAAGGTTGGGGCGACGGGGAGCTGTTTTTT. Encoded protein: CATQGWGDGELFF.

CDR3 DNA: TGTGCCAGCAGAAGAACCGGGACAGACCCGAGCTCCTATAATTCACCCCTCCACTTT. This gives the protein CASRRTGTDPSSYNSPLHF. This chain connects TRBV6-6 to TRBJ1-6; 7 nucleotides match TRBD1. The CDR3 covers 19 residues. V lost 6 bases and J lost 0; bases outside the gene matches: 14. Germline V lookup: CDR1 MNHNY, CDR2 SVGAGI (reference sequence).

The V call is TRBV9, the J call TRBJ2-7; tentatively, D is TRBD2 (6 bases). V shed 7 bases and J shed 5 bases, with 16 bases lying between them. The CDR3 covers 13 residues. Germline V gene data show CDR1 as SGDLS and CDR2 as YYNGEE. The CDR3 DNA reads TGTGCCAGCTCCCCCCGGGGGAAGGACGAGCAGTACTTC. It yields the protein CASSPRGKDEQYF. The whole variable domain, remainder taken from reference TRBV9 and TRBJ2-7, is DSGVTQTPKHLITATGQRVTLRCSPRSGDLSVYWYQQSLDQGLQFLIQYYNGEERAKGNILERFSAQQFPDLHSELNLSSLELGDSALYFCASSPRGKDEQYFGPGTRLTVT.

In this sample, this clonotype turned up many times. The rearrangement joins TRBV20-1 to TRBJ1-3; D is unclear. V was pared by 0 bases and J by 3 bases, with 6 bases between. Looked up from germline, CDR1 is DFQATT and CDR2 is SNEGSKA (reference sequence). The CDR3 totals 13 residues. Written as DNA, the CDR3 is TGCAGTGCTAGAGAAGGTGTTGGAAACACCATATATTTT. Encoded protein: CSAREGVGNTIYF.

This clonotype was observed a handful of times. The V gene is TRBV20-1, the J gene TRBJ1-1; no clear D gene. Germline CDR1 DFQATT, CDR2 SNEGSKA (reference sequence). Deletions cut 5 bases from V and 4 bases from J, with 17 bases between. The CDR3 extends over 14 amino acids. The CDR3 DNA follows: TGCAGTGCTCCGGGCGCCAGGTTGCTCACTGAAGCTTTCTTT. Residues: CSAPGARLLTEAFF.

This clonotype was detected a few times. CDR3 in amino acids: CASSMQGANTEAFF. CDR3 DNA: TGTGCCAGCAGCATGCAGGGGGCGAACACTGAAGCTTTCTTT. The chain combines TRBV11-2 with TRBJ1-1, with 8 bases identical to TRBD1. Germline V lookup: CDR1 SGHAT, CDR2 FQNNGV. Trimming at V came to 5 bases and at J to 1 base, leaving 3 bases not matched to a gene. The CDR3 is 14 residues long. Based on the CDR3 plus reference TRBV11-2 and TRBJ1-1, the full variable domain is EAGVAQSPRYKIIEKRQSVAFWCNPISGHATLYWYQQILGQGPKLLIQFQNNGVVDDSQLPKDRFSAERLKGVDSTLKIQPAKLEDSAVYLCASSMQGANTEAFFGQGTRLTVV.

The V and J genes are TRBV28 and TRBJ1-1, with D hard to call. V gave up 2 bases and J gave up 7 bases, with 8 bases separating them. In germline, CDR1 is MDHEN, CDR2 SYDVKM. This CDR3 spans 12 amino acids. The CDR3 loop is CASSLPRGEAFF. CDR3 DNA sequence: TGTGCCAGCAGTTTACCCCGCGGTGAAGCTTTCTTT.

This clonotype came up a few times. The gene calls are TRBV28 and TRBJ2-5, with 13 bases that match TRBD2. The V and J ends lost 3 bases and 5 bases, in that order; junction bases with no gene match: 9. Germline V gives CDR1 MDHEN, CDR2 SYDVKM. CDR3 length: 17 amino acids. CDR3 residues: CASSFRTSGGLVETQYF. In DNA form, the CDR3 reads TGTGCCAGCAGTTTCCGGACTAGCGGGGGCCTCGTGGAGACCCAGTACTTC.

With respect to this clonotype: A much larger clone lies a single base off, so this may be a read error. The V call is TRBV6-4, the J call TRBJ1-5; the match to TRBD1 covers 7 bases. From germline, CDR1 is MRHNA and CDR2 SNTAGT. This CDR3 region has 15 residues. CDR3 in amino acids: CASSPSGAGGQPRHF. In nucleotides, the CDR3 is TGTGCCAGCAGCCCCTCAGGGGCAGGGGGGCAGCCCCGGCATTTT.

This clonotype was counted only a few times. The chain combines TRBV7-2 with TRBJ2-5; 7 bases match TRBD2. The J segment lost 2 bases and the V segment lost 1 base, leaving 16 bases of the junction unmatched. Germline lookup yields CDR1 SGHTA and CDR2 FQGNSA. The CDR3 has 19 residues. The DNA for the CDR3 is TGTGCCAGCAGCTTAGGTCCCCGGGGGGAACTAGCGAGGCAAGAGACCCAGTACTTC. Translation: CASSLGPRGELARQETQYF.

V gene TRBV12-3 or TRBV12-4 combines with J gene TRBJ2-7; possible D gene TRBD1, 5 bases. V lost 4 bases and J 2 bases, leaving 9 bases between the germline ends. The CDR3 sequence is 13 residues long. This chain's CDR3 is CASSWGQTYEQYF. CDR3 DNA sequence: TGTGCCAGCAGTTGGGGCCAGACCTACGAGCAGTACTTC.

This clonotype was observed a handful of times. The chain couples TRBV11-2 to TRBJ2-5, with TRBD1 as a possible D gene (7 bases). CDR3 length equals 16 residues. The germline gives CDR1 SGHAT, CDR2 FQNNGV. V was clipped by 5 bases and J by 1 base, with 17 bases between them. This chain's CDR3 is CASSPKAGQPQETQYF. The CDR3 nucleotides read TGTGCCAGCAGCCCCAAGGCGGGACAGCCCCAAGAGACCCAGTACTTC. Based on the CDR3 plus reference TRBV11-2 and TRBJ2-5, the full variable domain is EAGVAQSPRYKIIEKRQSVAFWCNPISGHATLYWYQQILGQGPKLLIQFQNNGVVDDSQLPKDRFSAERLKGVDSTLKIQPAKLEDSAVYLCASSPKAGQPQETQYFGPGTRLLVL.

V is TRBV6-2 or TRBV6-3 and J is TRBJ1-1, with a possible D match to TRBD1 (6 bases). Trimming shortened V by 4 bases and J by 3 bases, and 9 bases separated the two germline ends. Germline V gene data show CDR1 as MNHEY and CDR2 as SVGEGT. This CDR3 contains 13 residues. DNA of the CDR3: TGTGCCAGCAGTTTGTCAGGGGACACTGAAGCTTTCTTT. This codes for CASSLSGDTEAFF.

This clonotype has only a few counts. V gene TRBV20-1 combines with J gene TRBJ2-1; 10 positions agree with TRBD2. Germline-derived CDR1 and CDR2 are DFQATT and SNEGSKA (reference sequence). This CDR3 has 15 amino acids. The trim removed 6 bases at V and 9 bases at J, leaving 14 bases unmatched. In DNA, the CDR3 is TGCAGTGCCCCCAGAGCGGGGGGGTTTTCCGGTGAGCAGTTCTTC. Translating it yields CSAPRAGGFSGEQFF.

The chain recombines TRBV29-1 with TRBJ2-1; 9 bases are a match to TRBD2. The CDR3 covers 12 residues. V was clipped by 7 bases and J by 5 bases; unmatched bases: 3. In germline, CDR1 is SQVTM, CDR2 ANQGSEA. The CDR3: CSASGVDNEQFF. The CDR3 bases are TGCAGCGCTAGCGGGGTGGACAATGAGCAGTTCTTC.

There are a few counts of this clonotype. The rearrangement joins TRBV6-1 to TRBJ2-1; D perhaps matches TRBD1 (6 bases). The V end lost 6 bases, the J end lost 7 bases, and 19 bases lay between the germline ends. There are 15 residues in the CDR3. The germline gives CDR1 MNHNS, CDR2 SASEGT. This CDR3 reads CASSTDDRFSNEQFF. DNA for the CDR3: TGTGCCAGCAGCACCGATGACAGGTTTAGTAATGAGCAGTTCTTC.

The chain carries TRBV29-1 and TRBJ2-2; D remains unclear. V shed 7 bases and J shed 7 bases, with 13 bases lying between them. Germline CDR1 SQVTM, CDR2 ANQGSEA. The CDR3 sequence is 12 residues long. This CDR3 reads CSGKTPGGELFF. The CDR3 DNA sequence: TGCAGCGGCAAAACTCCAGGCGGGGAGCTGTTTTTT.

The chain links TRBV5-1 to TRBJ2-7; a weak D match, TRBD1 (6 bases). CDR3 length: 13 residues. V was trimmed by 2 bases and J by 5 bases, leaving 11 bases between them. The germline V gene has CDR1 SGHRS and CDR2 YFSETQ. CDR3: CASSFSGENEQYV. The DNA for the CDR3 is TGCGCCAGCAGCTTCTCAGGGGAGAACGAGCAGTACGTC.

The chain recombines TRBV4-1 with TRBJ2-3, with D perhaps TRBD2 (5 bases). CDR3 length: 17 amino acids. Germline values: CDR1 MGHRA, CDR2 YSYEKL. V lost 0 bases and J 2 bases, leaving 15 bases between the germline ends. The CDR3 sequence is CASSQDRERLYTDTQYF. CDR3 coding DNA: TGCGCCAGCAGCCAAGATCGAGAGCGGTTGTACACAGATACGCAGTATTTT.

This clonotype was detected only a few times. This chain joins TRBV19 and TRBJ1-6; a possible D gene is TRBD1 (6 bases). Germline V lookup: CDR1 LNHDA, CDR2 SQIVND (reference sequence). Trimming cost V 6 bases and J 14 bases, with 20 bases left between them. The CDR3 covers 14 residues. The CDR3 DNA sequence: TGTGCCAGTAGAACCCTGAGGGACACCGGCACCCTCCACTTT. Its translation: CASRTLRDTGTLHF.

Remarks on this clonotype: No DNA is shown, since the ends of the CDR3 on it are uncertain; the CDR3 is the one TCRdb lists. This chain links TRBV3-1 with TRBJ1-4. The CDR3 is 15 residues long, ends included. In germline, CDR1 is LGHDT, CDR2 YNNKEL (reference sequence). Here the CDR3 reads CASSQRELLMKNCFF.

V is TRBV7-6 and J is TRBJ1-6; D may be TRBD1 (6 bases). The CDR3 runs to 16 residues. The V and J ends lost 1 base and 7 bases respectively, with 14 bases between them. Germline values: CDR1 SGHVS, CDR2 FNYEAQ. CDR3 sequence: CASSLESGAGNSPLHF. The CDR3 nucleotides read TGTGCCAGCAGCTTAGAATCGGGGGCCGGGAATTCACCCCTCCACTTT.

This rearrangement joins TRBV3-1 to TRBJ2-5, with TRBD2 matching over 8 bases. V shed 0 bases, J shed 0 bases, and the junction held 3 bases outside the gene matches. Germline CDR1 reads LGHDT; CDR2 reads YNNKEL (reference sequence). This CDR3 region has 16 residues. This chain's CDR3 is CASSQDQRGYQETQYF. The CDR3 DNA reads as TGTGCCAGCAGCCAAGATCAGCGGGGGTACCAAGAGACCCAGTACTTC.